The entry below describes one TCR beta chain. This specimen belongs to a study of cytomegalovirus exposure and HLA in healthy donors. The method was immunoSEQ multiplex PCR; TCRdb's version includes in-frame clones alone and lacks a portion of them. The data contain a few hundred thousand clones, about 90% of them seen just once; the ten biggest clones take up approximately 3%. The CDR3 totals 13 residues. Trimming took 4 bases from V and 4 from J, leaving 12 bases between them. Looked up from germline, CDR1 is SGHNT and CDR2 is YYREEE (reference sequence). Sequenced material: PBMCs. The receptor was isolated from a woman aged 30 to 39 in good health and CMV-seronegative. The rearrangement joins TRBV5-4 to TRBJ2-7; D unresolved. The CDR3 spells CASSLGRSYEQYF. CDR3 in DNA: TGTGCCAGCAGCCTAGGCAGATCTTACGAGCAGTACTTC.